The 16 T cell receptor beta chains given below trace back to one sample, sequenced in a study of shared clonotypes between healthy human individuals. TCRdb's table, derived via immunoSEQ multiplex PCR, lists solely in-frame clones and lacks some. Of about 380,000 clones listed, about 96% are singletons. The sequenced sample consisted of memory CD8+ T cells sorted from blood. Regarding subset: CD45RO+ cells pooled with CCR7-negative TemRA cells. Receptors originate from a man between 25 and 39 years old in good health.

V usage is TRBV28 and J usage is TRBJ2-7; D is tentatively TRBD1 or TRBD2 (5 bases each). From germline, CDR1 is MDHEN and CDR2 SYDVKM. V was cut by 9 bases and J by 1 base, with 10 bases left in between. The CDR3 contains 12 residues. CDR3 nucleotide sequence: TGTGCCAGTCGGGGCAGTTCCTACGAGCAGTACTTC. Translating it yields CASRGSSYEQYF.

The gene calls are TRBV28 and TRBJ1-1, with D possibly TRBD1 on 5 matching bases. Trimming cost V 3 bases and J 1 base, with 9 bases left between them. CDR3 length: 14 residues. Germline V gives CDR1 MDHEN, CDR2 SYDVKM. DNA of the CDR3: TGTGCCAGCAGTTTGACAGTTAGGAACACTGAAGCTTTCTTT. Translation: CASSLTVRNTEAFF. Supplemented by reference TRBV28 and TRBJ1-1, the full variable domain reads DVKVTQSSRYLVKRTGEKVFLECVQDMDHENMFWYRQDPGLGLRLIYFSYDVKMKEKGDIPEGYSVSREKKERFSLILESASTNQTSMYLCASSLTVRNTEAFFGQGTRLTVV.

The J gene is TRBJ2-3, the V gene TRBV28; D is unclear. There are 11 residues in the CDR3. V was cut by 3 bases and J by 6 bases, with 4 bases left in between. Germline assignment: CDR1 MDHEN and CDR2 SYDVKM. CDR3 DNA sequence: TGTGCCAGCAGTTTTAGGGATACGCAGTATTTT. Translating gives CASSFRDTQYF.

The CDR3 protein is CASSIEGLAGAYEQYF. As DNA, the CDR3 is TGTGCCAGTAGTATCGAGGGACTAGCGGGAGCCTACGAGCAGTACTTC. V usage is TRBV19 and J usage is TRBJ2-7, with TRBD2 identical over 14 bases. CDR1 is LNHDA and CDR2 is SQIVND in the germline V gene (reference sequence). The CDR3 loop spans 16 amino acids. V shed 3 bases and J 2 bases; nucleotides not matched to a gene: 3.

The V call is TRBV7-2, the J call TRBJ2-5; 10 bases fit TRBD2. Germline V CDR1 and CDR2: SGHTA, FQGNSA. The V gene end was trimmed by 7 bases and the J gene end by 7 bases; junction bases not matched to a gene: 15. This CDR3 contains 16 residues. CDR3 sequence reads: CASTRELAGEGGTQYF. The CDR3 DNA sequence: TGTGCCAGCACAAGGGAGCTAGCGGGAGAGGGAGGGACCCAGTACTTC. The entire variable domain, with the rest obtained from reference TRBV7-2 and TRBJ2-5, is as follows: GAGVSQSPSNKVTEKGKDVELRCDPISGHTALYWYRQSLGQGLEFLIYFQGNSAPDKSGLPSDRFSAERTGGSVSTLTIQRTQQEDSAVYLCASTRELAGEGGTQYFGPGTRLLVL.

The chain recombines TRBV10-3 with TRBJ2-7, with D unclear. With 6 bases removed from V and 2 bases from J, the gap between germline ends came to 5 bases. CDR1 and CDR2 from the germline V gene are ENHRY and SYGVKD. The CDR3 is 11 residues long. In nucleotides, the CDR3 is TGTGCCATCAGGACAACCTACGAGCAGTACTTC. As protein: CAIRTTYEQYF.

The CDR3 sequence: CASSLAFSGGPRELFF. The CDR3 DNA is TGCGCCAGCAGCTTGGCCTTTTCGGGAGGGCCAAGGGAGCTGTTTTTT. The rearrangement links TRBV5-1 to TRBJ2-2; 8 nucleotides match TRBD2. This CDR3 comprises 16 residues. Germline loops: CDR1 SGHRS, CDR2 YFSETQ. V shed 0 bases, J shed 9 bases, and the junction held 10 bases outside the gene matches. The whole variable domain, remainder taken from reference TRBV5-1 and TRBJ2-2, is KAGVTQTPRYLIKTRGQQVTLSCSPISGHRSVSWYQQTPGQGLQFLFEYFSETQRNKGNFPGRFSGRQFSNSRSEMNVSTLELGDSALYLCASSLAFSGGPRELFFGEGSRLTVL.

The rearrangement joins TRBV2 to TRBJ2-6; D is possibly TRBD1 (5 bases). The germline gives CDR1 SNHLY, CDR2 FYNNEI. This CDR3 has 15 amino acids. Between the trimmed V and J ends, which lost 6 bases and 0 bases, there was a span of 9 bases. The CDR3 nucleotides read TGTGCCAGCAGCCGACAGTCCTCTGGGGCCAACGTCCTGACTTTC. Translated, it gives CASSRQSSGANVLTF. The variable domain in full, with the rest retrieved from reference TRBV2 and TRBJ2-6, is EPEVTQTPSHQVTQMGQEVILRCVPISNHLYFYWYRQILGQKVEFLVSFYNNEISEKSEIFDDQFSVERPDGSNFTLKIRSTKLEDSAMYFCASSRQSSGANVLTFGAGSRLTVL.

Notes on this clone: Other DNA sequences within the sample encode an identical CDR3. The chain recombines TRBV7-2 with TRBJ2-1; D gene uncertain. V lost 2 bases to trimming and J lost 2 bases, with 4 bases between them. Per the germline V gene, CDR1 is SGHTA and CDR2 is FQGNSA. The CDR3 is 13 residues long. CDR3 loop: CASSLTAYNEQFF. In nucleotides, the CDR3 is TGTGCCAGCAGCTTAACAGCCTACAATGAGCAGTTCTTC.

On this clone itself: Other DNA sequences in the sample encode the same CDR3. V is TRBV5-4 and J is TRBJ2-4; 8 bases align to TRBD1. CDR3 length: 16 amino acids. V lost 2 bases and J lost 0; bases outside the gene matches: 4. Germline assignment: CDR1 SGHNT and CDR2 YYREEE (reference sequence). In DNA, the CDR3 is TGTGCCAGCAGCTTCGGACAGGGCCTAGCCAAAAACATTCAGTACTTC. This encodes CASSFGQGLAKNIQYF.

The chain recombines TRBV28 with TRBJ2-1, with 7 bases identical to TRBD2. V was pared by 3 bases and J by 2 bases, with 10 bases of the junction left unmatched. Germline CDR1 and CDR2: MDHEN and SYDVKM. This CDR3 comprises 17 residues. The CDR3 DNA follows: TGTGCCAGCAGTTTCTCCTGGTCAGCGGGAACCTACAATGAGCAGTTCTTC. Its translation is CASSFSWSAGTYNEQFF. Full variable domain (remainder filled in from reference TRBV28 and TRBJ2-1): DVKVTQSSRYLVKRTGEKVFLECVQDMDHENMFWYRQDPGLGLRLIYFSYDVKMKEKGDIPEGYSVSREKKERFSLILESASTNQTSMYLCASSFSWSAGTYNEQFFGPGTRLTVL.

V usage is TRBV6-1 and J usage is TRBJ2-7; 13 nucleotides agree with TRBD2. The V segment lost 4 bases and the J segment 5 bases; nucleotides outside the gene matches: 5. The CDR3 is made up of 15 amino acids. Per the germline V gene, CDR1 is MNHNS and CDR2 is SASEGT. CDR3 protein: CASSATSGRGDEQYF. CDR3 DNA sequence: TGTGCCAGCAGTGCCACTAGCGGGAGGGGGGACGAGCAGTACTTC.

The gene calls are TRBV27 and TRBJ2-1, with TRBD2 matching 12 bases. This CDR3 comprises 17 residues. Germline loops: CDR1 MNHEY, CDR2 SMNVEV (reference sequence). The V segment lost 3 bases and the J segment 2 bases; nucleotides outside the gene matches: 5. The CDR3 spells CASSLLAGGLAYNEQFF. The CDR3 DNA sequence: TGTGCCAGCAGTTTGCTAGCGGGAGGGTTAGCCTACAATGAGCAGTTCTTC.

The rearrangement uses TRBV2 and TRBJ2-7, with no clear D. The CDR3 is made up of 13 amino acids. V was trimmed by 3 bases and J by 2 bases, leaving 8 bases between them. CDR1 SNHLY and CDR2 FYNNEI come from the germline V gene. The CDR3 DNA is TGTGCCAGCAGTGACGAGCACACCTACGAGCAGTACTTC. This translates into CASSDEHTYEQYF.

V is TRBV28 and J is TRBJ1-4; D uncertain. The germline V gene has CDR1 MDHEN and CDR2 SYDVKM. This CDR3 region has 15 residues. V was cut by 0 bases and J by 5 bases, with 10 bases left in between. The CDR3 spells CASSLWAVGNEKLFF. DNA of the CDR3: TGTGCCAGCAGTTTATGGGCAGTCGGAAATGAAAAACTGTTTTTT.

V gene TRBV7-2 combines with J gene TRBJ2-3; 9 positions match TRBD2. The CDR3 extends over 16 amino acids. Germline V gene lookup returns CDR1 SGHTA and CDR2 FQGNSA. Trimming took 0 bases from V and 5 from J; bases not matched to a gene: 6. The CDR3 nucleotides are TGTGCCAGCAGCTTAGCCACCGAACTAGCGGGAGATACGCAGTATTTT. This sequence encodes CASSLATELAGDTQYF.